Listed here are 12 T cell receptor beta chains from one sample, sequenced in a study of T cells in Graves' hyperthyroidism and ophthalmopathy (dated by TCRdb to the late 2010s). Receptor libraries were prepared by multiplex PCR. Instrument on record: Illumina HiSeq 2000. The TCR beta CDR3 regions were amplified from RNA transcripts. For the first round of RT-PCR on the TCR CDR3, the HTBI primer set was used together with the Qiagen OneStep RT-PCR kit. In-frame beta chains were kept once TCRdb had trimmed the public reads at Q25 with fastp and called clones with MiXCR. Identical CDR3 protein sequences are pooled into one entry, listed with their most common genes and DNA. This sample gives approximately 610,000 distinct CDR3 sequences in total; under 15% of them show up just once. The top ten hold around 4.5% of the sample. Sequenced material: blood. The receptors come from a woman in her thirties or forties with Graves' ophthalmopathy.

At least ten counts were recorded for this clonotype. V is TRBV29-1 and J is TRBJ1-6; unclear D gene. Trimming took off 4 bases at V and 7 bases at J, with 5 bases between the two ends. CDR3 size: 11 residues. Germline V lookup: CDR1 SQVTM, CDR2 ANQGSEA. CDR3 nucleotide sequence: TGCAGCGTTGGGGAAAATTCACCCCTCCACTTT. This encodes CSVGENSPLHF. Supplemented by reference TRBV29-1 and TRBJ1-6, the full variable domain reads SAVISQKPSRDICQRGTSLTIQCQVDSQVTMMFWYRQQPGQSLTLIATANQGSEATYESGFVIDKFPISRPNLTFSTLTVSNMSPEDSSIYLCSVGENSPLHFGNGTRLTVT.

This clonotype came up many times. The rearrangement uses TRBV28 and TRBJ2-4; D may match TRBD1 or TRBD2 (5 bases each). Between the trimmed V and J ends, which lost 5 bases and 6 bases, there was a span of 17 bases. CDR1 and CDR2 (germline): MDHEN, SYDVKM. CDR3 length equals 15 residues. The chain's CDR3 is CASSGDPGLGNIQYF. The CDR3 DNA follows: TGTGCCAGCAGTGGGGACCCTGGGCTGGGAAACATTCAGTACTTC.

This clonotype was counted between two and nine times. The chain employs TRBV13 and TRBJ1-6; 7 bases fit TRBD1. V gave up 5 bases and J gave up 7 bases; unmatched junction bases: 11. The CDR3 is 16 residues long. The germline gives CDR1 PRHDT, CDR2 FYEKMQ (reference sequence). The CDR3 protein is CASSSYRGPRNSPLHF. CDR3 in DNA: TGTGCCAGCAGCAGTTACAGGGGTCCGAGGAATTCACCCCTCCACTTT.

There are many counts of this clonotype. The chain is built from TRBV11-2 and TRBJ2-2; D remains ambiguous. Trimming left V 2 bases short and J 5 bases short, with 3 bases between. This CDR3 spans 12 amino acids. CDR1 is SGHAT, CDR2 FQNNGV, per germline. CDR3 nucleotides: TGTGCCAGCAGCTTACAAACCGGGGAGCTGTTTTTT. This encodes CASSLQTGELFF.

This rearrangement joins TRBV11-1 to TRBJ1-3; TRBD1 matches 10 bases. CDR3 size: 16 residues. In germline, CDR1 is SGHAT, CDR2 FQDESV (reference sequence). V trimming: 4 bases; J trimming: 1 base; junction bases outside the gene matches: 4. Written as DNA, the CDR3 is TGTGCCAGCAGCTCCGGGACAGGGGCTTCTGGAAACACCATATATTTT. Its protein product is CASSSGTGASGNTIYF.

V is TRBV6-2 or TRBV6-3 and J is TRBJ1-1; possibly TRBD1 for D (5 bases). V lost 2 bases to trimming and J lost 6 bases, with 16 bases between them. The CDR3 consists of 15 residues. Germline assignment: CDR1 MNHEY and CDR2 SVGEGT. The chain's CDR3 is CASSYRRGGGSEAFF. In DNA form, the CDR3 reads TGTGCCAGCAGTTACAGAAGGGGAGGAGGCTCTGAAGCTTTCTTT.

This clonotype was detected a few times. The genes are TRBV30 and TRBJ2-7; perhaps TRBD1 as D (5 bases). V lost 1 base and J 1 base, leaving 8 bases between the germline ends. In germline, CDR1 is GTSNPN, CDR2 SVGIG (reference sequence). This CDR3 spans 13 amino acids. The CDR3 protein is CAWSERGSYEQYF. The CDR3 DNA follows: TGTGCCTGGAGTGAAAGGGGTTCCTACGAGCAGTACTTC.

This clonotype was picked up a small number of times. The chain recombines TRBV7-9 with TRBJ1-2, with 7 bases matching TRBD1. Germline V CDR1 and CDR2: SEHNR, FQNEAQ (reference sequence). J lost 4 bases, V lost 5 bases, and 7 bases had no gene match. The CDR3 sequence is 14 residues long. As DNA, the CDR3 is TGTGCCAGCAGCGGGGGACAGACTTTCTATGGCTACACCTTC. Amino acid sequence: CASSGGQTFYGYTF.

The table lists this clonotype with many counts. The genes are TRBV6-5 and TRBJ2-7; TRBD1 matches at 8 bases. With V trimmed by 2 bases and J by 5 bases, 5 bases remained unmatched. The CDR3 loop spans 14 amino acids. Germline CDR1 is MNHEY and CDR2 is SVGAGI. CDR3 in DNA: TGTGCCAGCAGTTACCGCGCAGGGGGCGACGAGCAGTACTTC. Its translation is CASSYRAGGDEQYF.

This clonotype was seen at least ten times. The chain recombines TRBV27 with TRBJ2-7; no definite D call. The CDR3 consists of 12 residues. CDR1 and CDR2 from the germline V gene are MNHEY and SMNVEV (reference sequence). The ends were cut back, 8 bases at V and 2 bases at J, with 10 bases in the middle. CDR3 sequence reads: CASWLRAYEQYF. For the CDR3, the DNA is TGTGCCAGCTGGCTTCGGGCCTACGAGCAGTACTTC.

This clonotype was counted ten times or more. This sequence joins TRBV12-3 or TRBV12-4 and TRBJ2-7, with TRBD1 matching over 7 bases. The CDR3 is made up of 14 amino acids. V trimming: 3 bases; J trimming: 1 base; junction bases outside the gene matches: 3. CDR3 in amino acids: CASSFQGQSYEQYF. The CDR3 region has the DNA TGTGCCAGCAGTTTTCAGGGACAGTCCTACGAGCAGTACTTC.

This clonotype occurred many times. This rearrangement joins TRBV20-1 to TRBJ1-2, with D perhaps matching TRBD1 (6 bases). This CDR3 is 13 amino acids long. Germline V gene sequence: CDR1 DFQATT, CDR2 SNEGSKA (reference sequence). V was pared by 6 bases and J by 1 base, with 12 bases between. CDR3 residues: CSAADSHNYGYTF. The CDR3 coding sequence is TGCAGTGCAGCGGACAGCCATAACTATGGCTACACCTTC.